This passage covers 17 T cell receptor beta chains from one sample sequenced in a study of T cell clonality in common variable immunodeficiency. Measured with immunoSEQ multiplex PCR; TCRdb has only the in-frame clones, and not every one. The record shows roughly 43,000 clones for this sample, with no singletons present. Material for sequencing was peripheral blood mononuclear cells. These receptors were collected from a person aged 18 to 70 in good health.

This clone was counted ten times or more. The read is 3 residues too short to cover the CDR3 end, so that end is filled in from the germline J gene. This chain joins TRBV20-1 and TRBJ1-2; D might be TRBD1 (5 bases). The CDR3 has 12 residues. The germline gives CDR1 DFQATT, CDR2 SNEGSKA (reference sequence). This chain's CDR3 is CSARAGGGGYTF. The part of the CDR3 DNA that was read is TGCAGTGCTAGAGCTGGCGGGGGAGGC.

In its sample, this clone was seen many times. The CDR3 end is not reached by the read, which stops 3 residues before it; the germline J gene fills it in. V is TRBV18 and J is TRBJ1-1; 9 bases line up with TRBD1. V lost 0 bases to trimming and J lost 7 bases; unmatched junction nucleotides: 6. CDR3 length: 15 residues. Germline-derived CDR1 and CDR2 are KGHSH and LQKENI. The CDR3 reads CASSPPVGQGVEAFF. CDR3 DNA (partial): TGTGCCAGCTCACCACCGGTGGGACAGGGCGTTGAA.

This clone was picked up many times. From the germline J gene comes the end of the CDR3, since the read stops 3 residues before it. The chain has TRBV2 and TRBJ2-1; 10 nucleotides match TRBD2. Germline CDR1 SNHLY, CDR2 FYNNEI. This CDR3 has 14 residues. J was trimmed by 8 bases and V by 11 bases; bases with no gene match: 12. The part of the CDR3 DNA that was read is TGTGCCCGGGAGAAGGGACTAGCGTTCGATGAG. Residues: CAREKGLAFDE. The whole CDR3 is CAREKGLAFDEQFF.

This clone was detected ten times or more. Sequencing ends 3 residues short of the CDR3 end; the germline J gene provides the rest. The chain joins TRBV4-2 to TRBJ2-7; the match to TRBD1 covers 7 bases. Looked up from germline, CDR1 is LGHNA and CDR2 is YNFKEQ. The CDR3 sequence is 16 residues long. V was pared by 4 bases and J by 4 bases, with 13 bases of the junction left unmatched. The CDR3: CASSPSSQDRAYEQYF. CDR3 DNA (partial): TGTGCCAGCAGCCCGAGCTCCCAAGACAGGGCGTACGAG.

This clone was recorded at least ten times. The read ends 3 residues early relative to the CDR3; the germline J gene fills the gap. The rearrangement joins TRBV11-3 to TRBJ2-3, with TRBD2 as a possible D gene (6 bases). Germline assignment: CDR1 SGHNT and CDR2 YENEEA. The V end lost 3 bases, the J end lost 4 bases, and 11 bases lay between the germline ends. The length of the CDR3 is 14 residues. The CDR3 DNA, read in part, is TGTGCCAGCAGCTTCGGGACTTTGGCAGATACG. Translation: CASSFGTLADT. From start to end, the CDR3 is CASSFGTLADTQYF.

This clone came up many times. The CDR3 end falls 3 residues outside the read, so it is completed with the germline J gene. The chain joins TRBV19 to TRBJ2-7; D could derive from TRBD1 or TRBD2 (5 bases each). V was shortened by 5 bases and J by 3 bases, with 11 bases between the two germline ends. The CDR3 sequence is 13 residues long. Germline CDR1 reads LNHDA; CDR2 reads SQIVND (reference sequence). The CDR3 loop is CASSEGINYEQYF. Partial CDR3 DNA: TGTGCCAGTAGTGAGGGGATAAACTACGAG.

At least ten counts were recorded for this clone. The read is 3 residues too short to cover the CDR3 end, so that end is filled in from the germline J gene. This chain connects TRBV3-1 (or the pseudogene TRBV3-2) to TRBJ2-1; possibly TRBD1 for D (6 bases). The CDR3 has 14 residues. The V and J ends lost 4 bases and 3 bases respectively, with 10 bases between them. CDR1 and CDR2 (germline): LGHDT, YNNKEL (reference sequence). CDR3 DNA (partial): TGTGCCAGCAGCCGAGGGACATTCTACAATGAG. Translation gives CASSRGTFYNE. From start to end, the CDR3 is CASSRGTFYNEQFF.

This clone showed up many times. The CDR3 goes on 3 residues after the read ends, and that part is filled in from the germline J gene. The chain joins TRBV19 to TRBJ2-3; the match to TRBD2 covers 10 bases. V lost 7 bases, J lost 2 bases, and 6 bases stayed unmatched. From germline, CDR1 is LNHDA and CDR2 SQIVND (reference sequence). The CDR3 length is 15 residues. The CDR3: CASIELAGHTDTQYF. The DNA read from the CDR3 is TGTGCCAGTATCGAACTAGCGGGACACACAGATACG.

This clone was picked up many times. The read terminates 3 residues ahead of where the CDR3 ends, so the germline J gene completes it. This sequence joins TRBV20-1 and TRBJ2-1; possible D gene TRBD1, 5 bases. CDR1 and CDR2 from the germline V gene are DFQATT and SNEGSKA (reference sequence). The CDR3 spans 15 residues. V dropped 0 bases and J dropped 7 bases, with 16 bases sitting between them. The CDR3 DNA, read in part, is TGCAGTGCTAGAGATCGGCTTGGGGCTACAAATGAG. Residues: CSARDRLGATNE. The entire CDR3 is CSARDRLGATNEQFF.

This clone was seen repeatedly, ten times or more. The read finishes 3 residues shy of the CDR3 end, and the germline J gene is used to complete it. The chain uses TRBV4-1 and TRBJ1-6, with D possibly TRBD1 on 6 matching bases. This CDR3 is built from 15 residues. CDR1 and CDR2 from the germline V gene are MGHRA and YSYEKL. With 1 base removed from V and 9 bases from J, the gap between germline ends came to 13 bases. CDR3: CASSQVQTGLSPLHF. The sequenced CDR3 bases are TGCGCCAGCAGCCAAGTCCAAACAGGGCTTTCACCC.

This clone was counted many times. The CDR3 goes on 3 residues after the read ends, and that part is filled in from the germline J gene. The chain has TRBV5-1 and TRBJ2-2, with 9 bases lining up with TRBD1. This CDR3 has 17 residues. The junction had 12 bases not matched to a gene; V was cut back by 3 bases and J by 6 bases. Germline V lookup: CDR1 SGHRS, CDR2 YFSETQ. Here the CDR3 reads CASSSNKVQGASGELFF. The part of the CDR3 DNA that was read is TGCGCCAGCAGCTCCAACAAAGTACAGGGGGCGTCCGGGGAG.

This clone was detected many times. The read terminates 3 residues ahead of where the CDR3 ends, so the germline J gene completes it. The chain couples TRBV6-1 to TRBJ1-1, with 9 bases matching TRBD1. V dropped 4 bases and J dropped 6; count of bases not matched to a gene: 6. Germline V gives CDR1 MNHNS, CDR2 SASEGT. The CDR3 is made up of 14 amino acids. The part of the CDR3 DNA that was read is TGTGCCAGCAGTGCGGGACAGGGTACCTCTGAA. Its translation: CASSAGQGTSE. The entire CDR3 protein is CASSAGQGTSEAFF.

This clone was recorded many times. Its ends do not fully match the called genes, so a read error is possible. The read stops 3 residues short of the end of the CDR3; the missing end is completed from the germline J gene. This rearrangement joins TRBV7-7 to TRBJ1-2; possible D gene TRBD1, 6 bases. Per the germline V gene, CDR1 is SSHAT and CDR2 is FNYEAQ (reference sequence). The CDR3 is 15 residues long. The part of the CDR3 DNA that was read is TGTGCTAGCAGTCCACCGGGGGGGCAGGGAGGAGGC. Translated, it gives CASSPPGGQGGG. The CDR3, in full, reads CASSPPGGQGGGYTF.

This clone was counted ten times or more. The read gets to within 3 residues of the CDR3 end, and the germline J gene fills in the rest. V is TRBV5-8 and J is TRBJ1-2; the D is unclear. There are 15 residues in the CDR3. The germline V and J ends were trimmed by 4 bases and 1 base, with 14 bases remaining between them. Germline CDR1 SGHTS, CDR2 YDEGEE. This CDR3 is CASSLLIGVNYGYTF. Partial CDR3 DNA: TGTGCCAGCAGCCTACTTATCGGGGTTAACTATGGC.

This clone was counted ten times or more. From the germline J gene comes the end of the CDR3, since the read stops 3 residues before it. V gene TRBV4-2 combines with J gene TRBJ1-2, with TRBD1 as a possible D gene (5 bases). The CDR3 runs to 14 residues. Trimming left V 0 bases short and J 2 bases short, with 7 bases between. Germline V gene sequence: CDR1 LGHNA, CDR2 YNFKEQ. Here the CDR3 reads CASSQDSGNYGYTF. CDR3 bases read: TGTGCCAGCAGCCAAGATTCAGGGAACTATGGC.

This clone was seen ten or more times. The sequenced fragment ends 3 residues before the CDR3 boundary, so the rest is inferred from the germline J gene. The rearrangement links TRBV12-3 or TRBV12-4 to TRBJ2-6; TRBD1 agrees at 11 bases. CDR3 length: 17 residues. Trimming took 4 bases from V and 0 from J; bases not matched to a gene: 2. CDR3 DNA (partial): TGTGCCAGCAGTTATGGACAGGGGGCCTCTGGGGCCAACGTC. Amino acid sequence: CASSYGQGASGANV. The entire CDR3 sequence reads CASSYGQGASGANVLTF.

This clone was observed at least ten times. The sequenced fragment ends 3 residues before the CDR3 boundary, so the rest is inferred from the germline J gene. The rearrangement joins TRBV6-4 to TRBJ1-5; the match to TRBD1 covers 10 bases. This CDR3 comprises 19 residues. Germline CDR1 MRHNA, CDR2 SNTAGT. Germline trimming cut 2 bases from V and 0 bases from J; bases unmatched to any gene: 10. The CDR3 here is CASSDLVTGGPYSNQPQHF. CDR3 DNA (partial): TGTGCCAGCAGTGACCTTGTGACAGGGGGCCCCTATAGCAATCAGCCC.